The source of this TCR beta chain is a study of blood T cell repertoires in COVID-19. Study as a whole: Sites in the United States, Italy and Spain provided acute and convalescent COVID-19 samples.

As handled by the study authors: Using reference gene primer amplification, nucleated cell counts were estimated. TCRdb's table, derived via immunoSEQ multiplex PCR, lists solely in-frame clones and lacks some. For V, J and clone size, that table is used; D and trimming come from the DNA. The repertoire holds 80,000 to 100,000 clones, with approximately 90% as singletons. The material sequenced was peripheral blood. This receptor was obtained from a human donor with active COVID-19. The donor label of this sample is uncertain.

CDR3: CASSIDRNTEAFF. The DNA of the CDR3 is TGTGCCAGTAGTATAGACAGGAACACTGAAGCTTTCTTT. The rearrangement links TRBV19 to TRBJ1-1; D unclear. Trimming removed 0 bases from V and 1 base from J, with 3 bases in between. The CDR3 is 13 amino acids. Germline V gene lookup returns CDR1 LNHDA and CDR2 SQIVND (reference sequence).